The rows below give T cell receptor beta chains drawn from one sample of a study of blood T cell repertoires in COVID-19. Only in-frame clones appear in the TCRdb table, and some are missing; sequencing was by immunoSEQ multiplex PCR. This repertoire shows roughly 50,000 clones, roughly 78% found once; its top ten account for about 3.3%. Sequenced: peripheral blood. Receptors originate from a man aged 55 to 70 with acute or convalescent COVID-19. Both conserved end residues are part of each CDR3. Each record gives: V gene, clone size, J gene, D gene, CDR3 protein, CDR3 DNA. D genes are given only for firm matches. Clone size appears in some rows only: once, few, many, or a class for an expanded clone.

TRBV7-2	NA	TRBJ2-7	NA	CASSFHSYEQYF	TGTGCCAGCAGCTTCCATTCCTACGAGCAGTACTTC
TRBV7-8	once	TRBJ2-1	NA	CASSLDPRGYNEQFF	TGTGCCAGCAGCTTAGACCCGCGGGGCTACAATGAGCAGTTCTTC
TRBV2	NA	TRBJ2-7	TRBD1	CASSEQGVLYEQYF	TGTGCCAGCAGTGAACAGGGGGTGTTGTACGAGCAGTACTTC
TRBV11-2	medium-sized	TRBJ1-1	NA	CASSMTGVTEAFF	TGTGCCAGCAGCATGACAGGTGTCACTGAAGCTTTCTTT
TRBV5-4	NA	TRBJ2-5	NA	CASSAGSQETQYF	TGTGCCAGCAGCGCCGGGTCACAAGAGACCCAGTACTTC
TRBV2	NA	TRBJ2-7	NA	CASSWDFGHEQYF	TGTGCCAGCAGTTGGGACTTTGGACACGAGCAGTACTTC
TRBV2	few	TRBJ2-1	TRBD2	CASSSPGLAGDNEQFF	TGTGCCAGCAGTTCCCCGGGACTAGCGGGAGACAATGAGCAGTTCTTC
TRBV4-1	NA	TRBJ2-3	NA	CASSYPGRTDTQYF	TGCGCCAGCAGTTACCCCGGTCGGACAGATACGCAGTATTTT
TRBV2	NA	TRBJ1-5	TRBD1	CASSVGTALGNQPQHF	TGTGCCAGCAGTGTTGGGACAGCCCTGGGCAATCAGCCCCAGCATTTT
TRBV7-8	NA	TRBJ1-2	TRBD1	CASSLSTDRGAMGYTF	TGTGCCAGCAGCCTATCTACGGACAGGGGCGCAATGGGCTACACCTTC
TRBV5-1	once	TRBJ2-1	TRBD2	CASSLTSEYYNEQFF	TGCGCCAGCAGCTTGACTAGCGAGTACTACAATGAGCAGTTCTTC
TRBV7-2	NA	TRBJ1-1	NA	CASSLVEGTEAFF	TGTGCCAGCAGCTTAGTTGAGGGCACTGAAGCTTTCTTT